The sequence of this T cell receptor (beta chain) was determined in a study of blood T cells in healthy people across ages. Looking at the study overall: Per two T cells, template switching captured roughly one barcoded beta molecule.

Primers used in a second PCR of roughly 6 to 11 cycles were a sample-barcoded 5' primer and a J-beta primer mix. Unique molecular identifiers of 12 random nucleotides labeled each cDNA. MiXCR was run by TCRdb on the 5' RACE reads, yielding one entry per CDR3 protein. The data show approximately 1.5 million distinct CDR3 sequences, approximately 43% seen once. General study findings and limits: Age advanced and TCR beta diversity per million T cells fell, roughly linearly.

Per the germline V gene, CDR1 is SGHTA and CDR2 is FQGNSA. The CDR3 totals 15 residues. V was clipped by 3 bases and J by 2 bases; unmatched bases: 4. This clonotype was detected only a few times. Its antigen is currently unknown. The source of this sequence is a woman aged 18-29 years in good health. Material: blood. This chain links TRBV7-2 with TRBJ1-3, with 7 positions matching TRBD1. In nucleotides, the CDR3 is TGTGCCAGCAGCTTTCGACAGGGTGCTGGAAACACCATATATTTT. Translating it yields CASSFRQGAGNTIYF.